One sample yielded the 10 T cell receptor beta chains listed below, sequenced in a study of radiotherapy plus CTLA-4 blockade in lung cancer. Only in-frame clones appear in the TCRdb table, and some are missing; sequencing was by immunoSEQ multiplex PCR. The top ten clones hold about an eighth of a sample with about 90,000 clones, around 72% of them seen once. Sequenced material: peripheral blood, taken from a patient treated with radiotherapy plus ipilimumab. These receptors originate from a human donor with non-small cell lung cancer that progressed on radiotherapy plus ipilimumab.

V is TRBV7-8 and J is TRBJ1-5; TRBD1 might be the D (5 bases). The CDR3 totals 15 residues. Germline lookup yields CDR1 SGHVS and CDR2 FQNEAQ. Between the trimmed V and J ends, which lost 1 base and 7 bases, there was a span of 14 bases. In DNA form, the CDR3 reads TGTGCCAGCAGCTTAGTCGGGCAGGGTGGACAGCCCCAGCATTTT. It specifies CASSLVGQGGQPQHF.

This rearrangement joins TRBV5-4 to TRBJ1-2; D is unclear. The germline V gene has CDR1 SGHNT and CDR2 YYREEE (reference sequence). The CDR3 loop spans 15 amino acids. V lost 0 bases and J lost 1, with 10 bases in between. The CDR3 spells CASSLVSGINYGYTF. The CDR3 region has the DNA TGTGCCAGCAGCTTGGTTTCTGGGATTAACTATGGCTACACCTTC.

V is TRBV19 and J is TRBJ1-1; maybe TRBD1 (6 bases). The CDR3 length is 14 residues. Germline V gene data show CDR1 as LNHDA and CDR2 as SQIVND (reference sequence). Trimming stripped 5 bases from V and 4 bases from J, with 14 bases between. The CDR3 nucleotides read TGTGCCAGTAGTCGGAGGGGAGGGGGCACTGAAGCTTTCTTT. It yields the protein CASSRRGGGTEAFF.

This rearrangement joins TRBV25-1 to TRBJ2-3; 8 bases fit TRBD1. The CDR3 consists of 16 residues. Germline lookup yields CDR1 MGHDK and CDR2 SYGVNS. The V and J ends lost 4 bases and 2 bases, in that order; junction bases with no gene match: 8. CDR3 amino acids: CASSAFRTGNTDTQYF. The CDR3 nucleotides are TGTGCCAGCAGTGCCTTTCGGACAGGGAACACAGATACGCAGTATTTT.

The chain carries TRBV11-2 and TRBJ2-2, with D perhaps being TRBD1 or TRBD2 (6 bases each). CDR1 SGHAT and CDR2 FQNNGV come from the germline V gene. Deletions cut 6 bases from V and 4 bases from J, with 21 bases between. This CDR3 is built from 17 residues. Here the CDR3 DNA reads TGTGCCAGCAGATCTACATGGGGGGCCGGGAGCACCGGGGAGCTGTTTTTT. Protein: CASRSTWGAGSTGELFF.

The gene calls are TRBV27 and TRBJ1-3, with D unresolved. The V end lost 5 bases, the J end lost 2 bases, and 13 bases lay between the germline ends. This CDR3 is 15 amino acids long. From germline, CDR1 is MNHEY and CDR2 SMNVEV (reference sequence). CDR3 region: CASSRVGNPGNTIYF. The CDR3 coding sequence is TGTGCCAGCAGTCGAGTCGGGAATCCTGGAAACACCATATATTTT.

The V call is TRBV16, the J call TRBJ1-5; tentative D call: TRBD1 (6 bases). V lost 2 bases to trimming and J lost 3 bases, with 8 bases between them. The CDR3 totals 14 residues. The germline CDR1 and CDR2 sequences are KGHSY and FQNENV. CDR3 amino acids: CASSQTGINQPQHF. CDR3 DNA: TGTGCCAGCAGCCAAACAGGGATCAATCAGCCCCAGCATTTT.

The rearrangement uses TRBV5-4 and TRBJ2-1; D unresolved. V dropped 2 bases and J dropped 5 bases, with 5 bases sitting between them. Germline V gene lookup returns CDR1 SGHNT and CDR2 YYREEE (reference sequence). CDR3 length equals 12 residues. The CDR3, as DNA: TGTGCCAGCAGCTTACTTAACAATGAGCAGTTCTTC. Translation gives CASSLLNNEQFF.

This clone was recorded a few times. The J gene is TRBJ1-3, the V gene TRBV6-6; D unclear. The CDR3 is 12 residues long. V lost 7 bases and J 0 bases, leaving 4 bases between the germline ends. Per the germline V gene, CDR1 is MNHNY and CDR2 is SVGAGI (reference sequence). The CDR3 region has the DNA TGTGCCAGCATTAGCTCTGGAAACACCATATATTTT. Its translation: CASISSGNTIYF.

The chain combines TRBV9 with TRBJ2-1, with 11 bases matching TRBD2. Germline trimming cut 0 bases from V and 8 bases from J; bases unmatched to any gene: 7. The germline V gene encodes CDR1 SGDLS and CDR2 YYNGEE. The CDR3 is 16 residues long. In DNA form, the CDR3 reads TGTGCCAGCAGCGTAGCTGCTAGCGGGAGGCCCGATGAGCAGTTCTTC. The encoded protein is CASSVAASGRPDEQFF.